This entry lists 16 T cell receptor beta chains sequenced from one sample in a study of cytomegalovirus exposure and HLA in healthy donors. The primer mix had 60 Vbeta and 13 Jbeta primers. Produced via immunoSEQ multiplex PCR; TCRdb's table is partial and in-frame only. Altogether fewer than 80,000 clones are present, less than 80% being singletons, with the ten largest covering 6.5% to 7.5%. The sequenced sample consisted of PBMCs. All receptors derive from a woman aged 50 to 60 in good health and CMV-seropositive.

The chain couples TRBV5-1 to TRBJ2-7; possibly TRBD1 for D (6 bases). CDR3 length: 15 residues. Germline assignment: CDR1 SGHRS and CDR2 YFSETQ. V lost 0 bases and J 4 bases, leaving 14 bases between the germline ends. Written as DNA, the CDR3 is TGCGCCAGCAGCTTGGTGACGGCAGGGGAATACGAGCAGTACTTC. Protein sequence: CASSLVTAGEYEQYF.

This clone was recorded a few times. The V gene is TRBV7-6, the J gene TRBJ2-3; 7 nucleotides align to TRBD2. Germline CDR1 reads SGHVS; CDR2 reads FNYEAQ. The CDR3 runs to 16 residues. Losses at the gene ends were 5 bases for V and 1 base for J; bases not matched to a gene: 9. CDR3 DNA: TGTGCCAGCAGCCAGAGACTAGCCCCGGGCACAGATACGCAGTATTTT. Translating gives CASSQRLAPGTDTQYF.

The chain is built from TRBV27 and TRBJ1-2; no reliable D call. The CDR3 runs 15 residues. With 3 bases removed from V and 2 bases from J, the gap between germline ends came to 13 bases. Per the germline V gene, CDR1 is MNHEY and CDR2 is SMNVEV (reference sequence). The DNA for the CDR3 is TGTGCCAGCAGTTTTAGCAGAGGAAAAAACTATGGCTACACCTTC. Protein sequence: CASSFSRGKNYGYTF.

This clone has just one count. The chain recombines TRBV29-1 with TRBJ1-2; D remains unclear. The CDR3 extends over 13 amino acids. Germline V gene lookup returns CDR1 SQVTM and CDR2 ANQGSEA. Trimming removed 4 bases from V and 3 bases from J, with 12 bases in between. The CDR3 DNA is TGCAGCGTTGTAGTGGAGGTGGACTATGGCTACACCTTC. It encodes CSVVVEVDYGYTF.

V is TRBV6-1 and J is TRBJ2-7; D is uncertain. The germline V gene has CDR1 MNHNS and CDR2 SASEGT. The length of the CDR3 is 13 residues. V was shortened by 3 bases and J by 6 bases, with 12 bases between the two germline ends. As DNA, the CDR3 is TGTGCCAGCAGTGAGACACCACGGCGCGAGCAGTACGTC. Amino acids: CASSETPRREQYV.

This sequence joins TRBV29-1 and TRBJ1-5; D gene uncertain. Germline V lookup: CDR1 SQVTM, CDR2 ANQGSEA. The CDR3 is 15 residues long. The V end was cut by 4 bases, the J end by 2 bases, with 15 bases between. CDR3 residues: CSVVDGLLGNQPQHF. CDR3 nucleotides: TGCAGCGTTGTAGATGGGCTCCTCGGCAATCAGCCCCAGCATTTT.

The chain has TRBV7-8 and TRBJ2-2; 8 bases fit TRBD2. J was trimmed by 5 bases and V by 5 bases; bases with no gene match: 16. CDR3 length: 18 amino acids. The germline gives CDR1 SGHVS, CDR2 FQNEAQ. CDR3: CASSPQPSRGGVTGELFF. The CDR3 DNA is TGTGCCAGCAGCCCGCAACCCTCTCGGGGGGGGGTGACCGGGGAGCTGTTTTTT.

The V call is TRBV9, the J call TRBJ1-2; D is possibly TRBD1 (5 bases). The CDR3 loop spans 13 amino acids. Germline CDR1 is SGDLS and CDR2 is YYNGEE. V was cut by 3 bases and J by 5 bases, with 11 bases left in between. The CDR3 region has the DNA TGTGCCAGCAGCGGATACAGGATTTATGGCTACACCTTC. This translates into CASSGYRIYGYTF.

The V call is TRBV7-8, the J call TRBJ2-2; 7 nucleotides align to TRBD1. V dropped 5 bases and J dropped 0; count of bases not matched to a gene: 3. The CDR3 loop spans 15 amino acids. Germline V lookup: CDR1 SGHVS, CDR2 FQNEAQ. The CDR3 DNA follows: TGTGCCAGCAGCCCCGGGACAGCGAACACCGGGGAGCTGTTTTTT. Amino acids: CASSPGTANTGELFF.

This chain joins TRBV5-1 and TRBJ1-6; D remains unclear. V lost 3 bases and J 10 bases, leaving 11 bases between the germline ends. Germline CDR1 is SGHRS and CDR2 is YFSETQ. The CDR3 has 13 amino acids. In DNA form, the CDR3 reads TGCGCCAGCAGCTCGGGGAGTATGTCACCCCTCCACTTT. Translating gives CASSSGSMSPLHF.

The rearrangement links TRBV11-2 to TRBJ1-4; a possible D gene is TRBD1 (6 bases). Germline V gene sequence: CDR1 SGHAT, CDR2 FQNNGV. The CDR3 contains 16 residues. Trimming took 5 bases from V and 5 from J, leaving 18 bases between them. The chain's CDR3 is CASSPTTGDRNEKLFF. The CDR3 nucleotides read TGTGCCAGCAGCCCCACGACAGGAGATAGAAATGAAAAACTGTTTTTT.

The chain is built from TRBV5-6 and TRBJ2-4; a weak D match, TRBD2 (5 bases). Trimming pared 4 bases from V and 8 bases from J, leaving 16 bases between. This CDR3 region has 14 residues. The germline CDR1 and CDR2 sequences are SGHDT and YYEEEE. CDR3 nucleotide sequence: TGTGCCAGCAGCCAGGAGGTGGGTTTTGACATTCAGTACTTC. Its protein is CASSQEVGFDIQYF.

This clone was seen more than once but under ten times. The rearrangement joins TRBV10-3 to TRBJ2-1; D is perhaps TRBD1 (5 bases). The germline V and J ends were trimmed by 7 bases and 0 bases, with 10 bases remaining between them. There are 14 residues in the CDR3. Per germline, CDR1 ENHRY and CDR2 SYGVKD. CDR3 loop: CAIKGASSYNEQFF. The CDR3, as DNA: TGTGCCATCAAAGGGGCCAGCTCCTACAATGAGCAGTTCTTC.

The rearrangement links TRBV10-3 to TRBJ2-5; 8 positions match TRBD1. With V trimmed by 0 bases and J by 6 bases, 9 bases remained unmatched. This CDR3 has 16 residues. CDR1 and CDR2 (germline): ENHRY, SYGVKD. The CDR3 bases are TGTGCCATCAGTGAGTCGGGGACAGGCGAGGGACAGACCCAGTACTTC. Protein: CAISESGTGEGQTQYF.

The V gene is TRBV7-3, the J gene TRBJ2-1, with TRBD2 identical over 13 bases. From germline, CDR1 is SGHTA and CDR2 FQGTGA. The CDR3 runs 15 residues. Trimming removed 3 bases from V and 8 bases from J; junction bases left unmatched: 4. The CDR3 loop is CASSLGTSGVYEQFF. The CDR3 region has the DNA TGTGCCAGCAGCTTGGGGACTAGCGGGGTATATGAGCAGTTCTTC.

The sample holds a few counts of this clone. The chain recombines TRBV2 with TRBJ2-7; D possibly corresponds to TRBD1 (6 bases). The germline gives CDR1 SNHLY, CDR2 FYNNEI. The length of the CDR3 is 12 residues. Trimming left V 8 bases short and J 2 bases short, with 10 bases between. CDR3 nucleotide sequence: TGTGCCAGCTCTTGGACAGCCTACGAGCAGTACGTC. Translated, it gives CASSWTAYEQYV.